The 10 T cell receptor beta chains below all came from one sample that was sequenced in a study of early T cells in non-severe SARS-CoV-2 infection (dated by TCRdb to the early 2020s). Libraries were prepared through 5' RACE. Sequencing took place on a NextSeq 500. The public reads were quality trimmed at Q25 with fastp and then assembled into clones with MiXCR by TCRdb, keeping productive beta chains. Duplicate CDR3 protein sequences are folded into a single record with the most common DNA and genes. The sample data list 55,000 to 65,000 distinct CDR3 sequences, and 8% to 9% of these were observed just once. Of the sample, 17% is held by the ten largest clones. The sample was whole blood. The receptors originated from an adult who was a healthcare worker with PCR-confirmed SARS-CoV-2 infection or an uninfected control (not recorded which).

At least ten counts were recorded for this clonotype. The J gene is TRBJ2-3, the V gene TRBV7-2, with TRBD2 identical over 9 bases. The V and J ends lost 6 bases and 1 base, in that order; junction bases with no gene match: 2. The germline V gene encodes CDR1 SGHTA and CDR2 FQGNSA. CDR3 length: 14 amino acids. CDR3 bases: TGTGCCAGCAGGGTAGCGGGAGGCACAGATACGCAGTATTTT. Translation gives CASRVAGGTDTQYF.

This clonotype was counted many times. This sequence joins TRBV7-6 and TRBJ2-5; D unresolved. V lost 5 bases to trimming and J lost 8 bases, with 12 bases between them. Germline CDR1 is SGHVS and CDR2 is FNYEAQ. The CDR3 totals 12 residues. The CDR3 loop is CASSPSSLTQYF. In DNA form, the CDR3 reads TGTGCCAGCAGCCCGTCCAGTCTTACCCAGTACTTC.

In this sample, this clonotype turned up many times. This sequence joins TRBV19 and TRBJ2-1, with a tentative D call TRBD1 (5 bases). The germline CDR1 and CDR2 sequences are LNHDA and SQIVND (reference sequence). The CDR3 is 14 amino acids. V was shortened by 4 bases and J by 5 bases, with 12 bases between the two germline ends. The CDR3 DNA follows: TGTGCCAGTAGTAGTCAGGGCAAAAACAATGAGCAGTTCTTC. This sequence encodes CASSSQGKNNEQFF. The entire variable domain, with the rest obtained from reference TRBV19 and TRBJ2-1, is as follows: DGGITQSPKYLFRKEGQNVTLSCEQNLNHDAMYWYRQDPGQGLRLIYYSQIVNDFQKGDIAEGYSVSREKKESFPLTVTSAQKNPTAFYLCASSSQGKNNEQFFGPGTRLTVL.

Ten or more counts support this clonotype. The CDR3 DNA follows: TGTGCCACCAGCAGAGATCTGGGACAGGGTTCACCCCTCCACTTT. The encoded protein is CATSRDLGQGSPLHF. V is TRBV15 and J is TRBJ1-6; 9 bases agree with TRBD1. The CDR3 sequence is 15 residues long. The V gene end was trimmed by 0 bases and the J gene end by 9 bases; junction bases not matched to a gene: 3. Germline values: CDR1 LNHNV, CDR2 YYDKDF (reference sequence).

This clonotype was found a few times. Written as DNA, the CDR3 is TGTGCCAGCAGTTCGGCACTAGCGGGAGGATTAGATACGCAGTATTTT. It specifies CASSSALAGGLDTQYF. The genes are TRBV28 and TRBJ2-3; 12 bases align to TRBD2. Per germline, CDR1 MDHEN and CDR2 SYDVKM. Trimming removed 4 bases from V and 5 bases from J; junction bases left unmatched: 7. The CDR3 extends over 16 amino acids.

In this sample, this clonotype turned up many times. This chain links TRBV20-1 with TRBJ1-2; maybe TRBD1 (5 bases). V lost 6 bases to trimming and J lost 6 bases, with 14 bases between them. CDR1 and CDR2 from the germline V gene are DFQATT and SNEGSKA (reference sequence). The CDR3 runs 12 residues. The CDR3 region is CSARRDHHGYTF. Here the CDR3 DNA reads TGCAGTGCCCGCCGGGACCACCATGGCTACACCTTC.

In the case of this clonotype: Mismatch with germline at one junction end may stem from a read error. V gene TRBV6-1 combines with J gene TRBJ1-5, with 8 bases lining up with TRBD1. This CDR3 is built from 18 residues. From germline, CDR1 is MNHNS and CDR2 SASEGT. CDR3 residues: CASSEEVFAQGVPQPLHF. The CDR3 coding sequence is TGTGCCAGCAGTGAGGAAGTTTTCGCACAGGGGGTCCCCCAGCCCCTGCATTTT.

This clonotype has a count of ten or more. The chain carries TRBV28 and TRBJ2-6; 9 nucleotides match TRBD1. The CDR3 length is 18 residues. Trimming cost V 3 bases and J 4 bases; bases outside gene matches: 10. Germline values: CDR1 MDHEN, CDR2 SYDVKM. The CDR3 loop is CASSFAGTGRGGANVLTF. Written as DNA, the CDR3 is TGTGCCAGCAGTTTTGCCGGGACAGGGCGTGGCGGGGCCAACGTCCTGACTTTC.

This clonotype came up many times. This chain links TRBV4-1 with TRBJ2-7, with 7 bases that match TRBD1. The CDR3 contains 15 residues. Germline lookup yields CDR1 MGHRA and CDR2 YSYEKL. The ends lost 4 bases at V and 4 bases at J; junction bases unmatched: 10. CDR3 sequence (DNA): TGCGCCAGCAGCCGAACACAGGGGACAGCGTACGAGCAGTACTTC. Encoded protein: CASSRTQGTAYEQYF.

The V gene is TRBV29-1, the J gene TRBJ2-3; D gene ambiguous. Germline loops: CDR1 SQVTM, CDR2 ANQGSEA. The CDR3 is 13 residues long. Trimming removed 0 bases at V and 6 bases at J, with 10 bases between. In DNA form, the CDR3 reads TGCAGCGTTGAAGAAGGTGTTCGGGATACGCAGTATTTT. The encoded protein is CSVEEGVRDTQYF.